The 28 T cell receptor beta chains in this list originate from one sample, sequenced in a study of memory CD4+ T cells and cytomegalovirus serostatus. Clones were read by immunoSEQ multiplex PCR, and TCRdb kept only the in-frame ones, dropping some. The sample lists some 65,000 clones, roughly 75% occurring once. The sort gate was single viable CD3+CD4+CD8-CD45RO+ cells for memory CD4+ T cells. Sequenced input: memory CD4+ T cells from blood. These receptors were obtained from an adult in good health and CMV-seronegative. Some clones in this sample may be carry-over from other donors' samples.

This clone was found a few times. The chain combines TRBV2 with TRBJ2-4, with D hard to call. V lost 5 bases, J lost 0 bases, and 11 bases lay in between. Germline V gene lookup returns CDR1 SNHLY and CDR2 FYNNEI. The CDR3 is 15 residues long. CDR3 region: CASSTITRAKNIQYF. CDR3 nucleotides: TGTGCCAGCAGTACCATAACACGAGCCAAAAACATTCAGTACTTC.

Notes on this clone: Other DNA sequences of this sample code for an identical CDR3. The CDR3, as DNA: TGTGCCAGCAGCTTATCCTACGAGCAGTACTTC. It codes for CASSLSYEQYF. The V and J genes are TRBV7-9 and TRBJ2-7; no firm D call. This CDR3 has 11 residues. V lost 2 bases, J lost 1 base, and 0 bases lay in between. Looked up from germline, CDR1 is SEHNR and CDR2 is FQNEAQ (reference sequence).

The chain has TRBV15 and TRBJ2-1; D unclear. Germline-derived CDR1 and CDR2 are LNHNV and YYDKDF (reference sequence). The CDR3 length is 14 residues. V gave up 0 bases and J gave up 4 bases, with 7 bases separating them. CDR3 amino acids: CATSREVFYNEQFF. The CDR3 DNA reads TGTGCCACCAGCAGAGAGGTATTTTACAATGAGCAGTTCTTC.

This chain uses TRBV6-1 with TRBJ1-2; D gene uncertain. This CDR3 region has 14 residues. The V and J ends lost 5 bases and 2 bases respectively, with 12 bases between them. Germline lookup yields CDR1 MNHNS and CDR2 SASEGT. CDR3 sequence: CASSTDWTNYGYTF. In nucleotides, the CDR3 is TGTGCCAGCAGTACCGACTGGACCAACTATGGCTACACCTTC.

V and J are TRBV25-1 and TRBJ1-4; D may be TRBD1 (5 bases). V was shortened by 1 base and J by 8 bases, with 11 bases between the two germline ends. Germline values: CDR1 MGHDK, CDR2 SYGVNS. The CDR3 consists of 14 residues. This chain's CDR3 is CASSESGRGEKLFF. The CDR3 coding sequence is TGTGCCAGCAGTGAATCCGGACGGGGGGAAAAACTGTTTTTT.

This chain joins TRBV18 and TRBJ2-7, with a possible D match to TRBD1 (5 bases). The CDR3 sequence is 14 residues long. The V gene's germline CDR1 is KGHSH and CDR2 LQKENI. Trimming left V 5 bases short and J 0 bases short, with 11 bases between. The CDR3 DNA reads TGTGCCAGCTCAGTTACAGGCATCTCCTACGAGCAGTACTTC. Protein sequence: CASSVTGISYEQYF.

This clone was observed a handful of times. The rearrangement joins TRBV2 to TRBJ2-2; 8 bases are shared with TRBD2. With V trimmed by 7 bases and J by 1 base, 2 bases remained unmatched. Germline loops: CDR1 SNHLY, CDR2 FYNNEI. The CDR3 runs to 14 residues. The CDR3 region is CASNLAGNTGELFF. The CDR3 DNA reads as TGTGCCAGCAATCTAGCGGGGAACACCGGGGAGCTGTTTTTT.

The rearrangement joins TRBV2 to TRBJ1-4; 7 bases are a match to TRBD1. V gave up 8 bases and J gave up 8 bases; unmatched junction bases: 8. Germline-derived CDR1 and CDR2 are SNHLY and FYNNEI. There are 13 residues in the CDR3. The CDR3 region is CASFDRVVEKLFF. In DNA form, the CDR3 reads TGTGCCAGCTTCGACAGGGTAGTAGAAAAACTGTTTTTT.

The rearrangement joins TRBV9 to TRBJ1-3; the D gene is possibly TRBD1 (5 bases). The CDR3 runs to 16 residues. Per germline, CDR1 SGDLS and CDR2 YYNGEE. V lost 0 bases and J lost 4, with 14 bases in between. CDR3 residues: CASSVGSGLEGNTIYF. The CDR3 nucleotides are TGTGCCAGCAGCGTAGGGTCAGGGTTGGAAGGAAACACCATATATTTT.

The rearrangement uses TRBV7-2 and TRBJ1-1, with D possibly TRBD1 on 6 matching bases. Germline CDR1 is SGHTA and CDR2 is FQGNSA. V lost 1 base, J lost 2 bases, and 17 bases lay in between. The CDR3 sequence is 17 residues long. In DNA form, the CDR3 reads TGTGCCAGCAGCTTAGTTCCGGGGGCGGGGGCTAACACTGAAGCTTTCTTT. Amino acid sequence: CASSLVPGAGANTEAFF.

The J gene is TRBJ2-1, the V gene TRBV23-1; D is tentatively TRBD1 or TRBD2 (5 bases each). TRBV23-1 is noted as an ORF with a role that remains uncertain. The V and J ends lost 2 bases and 0 bases respectively, with 17 bases between them. The CDR3 totals 18 residues. The CDR3 sequence: CASSQGGSSAFSYNEQFF. CDR3 nucleotide sequence: TGCGCCAGCAGTCAAGGGGGAAGTAGCGCCTTCTCCTACAATGAGCAGTTCTTC.

This chain links TRBV28 with TRBJ1-6; weak D call: TRBD1 (5 bases). The CDR3 loop spans 16 amino acids. CDR1 and CDR2 from the germline V gene are MDHEN and SYDVKM. The V end was cut by 3 bases, the J end by 1 base, with 10 bases between. For the CDR3, the DNA is TGTGCCAGCAGTTTGGCAGGGTGGTCCTATAATTCACCCCTCCACTTT. Protein: CASSLAGWSYNSPLHF.

This clone was recorded once. The chain links TRBV7-9 to TRBJ2-7, with D possibly TRBD1 on 5 matching bases. CDR1 is SEHNR, CDR2 FQNEAQ, per germline (reference sequence). V lost 3 bases and J lost 2, with 8 bases in between. The CDR3 runs 13 residues. CDR3 loop: CASSFRDTYEQYF. The CDR3 nucleotides read TGTGCCAGCAGCTTCAGGGATACCTACGAGCAGTACTTC.

The V call is TRBV11-1, the J call TRBJ2-5; D is unclear. The ends were cut back, 4 bases at V and 5 bases at J, with 8 bases in the middle. Germline V gene data show CDR1 as SGHAT and CDR2 as FQDESV (reference sequence). The CDR3 totals 12 residues. In DNA, the CDR3 is TGTGCCAGCAGCTCAAGCTCCGAGACCCAGTACTTC. Translating gives CASSSSSETQYF.

The V and J genes are TRBV28 and TRBJ2-1; D is ambiguous. Germline V gives CDR1 MDHEN, CDR2 SYDVKM. The V end was cut by 6 bases, the J end by 2 bases, with 8 bases between. The length of the CDR3 is 13 residues. The CDR3 bases are TGTGCCAGCAGATTAGGACCCTACAATGAGCAGTTCTTC. Translating it yields CASRLGPYNEQFF. The complete variable domain, with remaining parts taken from reference TRBV28 and TRBJ2-1, reads DVKVTQSSRYLVKRTGEKVFLECVQDMDHENMFWYRQDPGLGLRLIYFSYDVKMKEKGDIPEGYSVSREKKERFSLILESASTNQTSMYLCASRLGPYNEQFFGPGTRLTVL.

The chain's CDR3 is CASSLTGRSTEAFF. CDR3 in DNA: TGTGCCAGCAGCCTGACAGGGAGGAGCACTGAAGCTTTCTTT. The chain joins TRBV6-1 to TRBJ1-1; the match to TRBD1 covers 7 bases. CDR3 length: 14 residues. The germline gives CDR1 MNHNS, CDR2 SASEGT. The V gene end was trimmed by 6 bases and the J gene end by 4 bases; junction bases not matched to a gene: 8.

This chain uses TRBV4-1 with TRBJ1-5, with D uncertain. Germline V gene sequence: CDR1 MGHRA, CDR2 YSYEKL. Between the trimmed V and J ends, which lost 0 bases and 0 bases, there was a span of 6 bases. This CDR3 spans 15 amino acids. The CDR3 coding sequence is TGCGCCAGCAGCCAAGAGGGATATAGCAATCAGCCCCAGCATTTT. It translates to CASSQEGYSNQPQHF.

V usage is TRBV4-3 and J usage is TRBJ2-1; the D gene could be TRBD1 or TRBD2 (5 bases each). The CDR3 length is 16 residues. V lost 0 bases and J 0 bases, leaving 9 bases between the germline ends. Looked up from germline, CDR1 is LGHNA and CDR2 is YSLEER. CDR3 coding DNA: TGCGCCAGCAGCCAAGATCATGGGGGCTCCTACAATGAGCAGTTCTTC. Its protein product is CASSQDHGGSYNEQFF.

The chain employs TRBV7-3 and TRBJ1-1; D remains unclear. Trimming shortened V by 3 bases and J by 1 base, and 6 bases separated the two germline ends. Germline CDR1 reads SGHTA; CDR2 reads FQGTGA. This CDR3 is built from 13 residues. DNA for the CDR3: TGTGCCAGCAGCTTGACGAGGAACACTGAAGCTTTCTTT. This translates into CASSLTRNTEAFF.

The rearrangement joins TRBV6-6 to TRBJ1-2, with 7 positions matching TRBD1. Trimming removed 6 bases from V and 8 bases from J; junction bases left unmatched: 12. The CDR3 sequence is 14 residues long. CDR1 MNHNY and CDR2 SVGAGI come from the germline V gene (reference sequence). CDR3 loop: CASRPPGTVKGYTF. CDR3 bases: TGTGCCAGCAGGCCCCCGGGGACAGTCAAGGGCTACACCTTC.

This clone was counted between two and nine times. The chain joins TRBV6-1 to TRBJ1-5; 8 nucleotides match TRBD1. CDR3 length: 16 amino acids. The germline gives CDR1 MNHNS, CDR2 SASEGT. Trimming took 2 bases from V and 6 from J; bases not matched to a gene: 9. The CDR3, as DNA: TGTGCCAGCAGTGAATGGTTTCAGGGGGCGGGTCAGCCCCAGCATTTT. Translated: CASSEWFQGAGQPQHF.

The V gene is TRBV7-9, the J gene TRBJ1-1; possible D gene TRBD1, 5 bases. The CDR3 totals 13 residues. V lost 4 bases and J 4 bases, leaving 10 bases between the germline ends. Germline loops: CDR1 SEHNR, CDR2 FQNEAQ (reference sequence). The CDR3 nucleotides are TGTGCCAGCAGCTCCGGGGGGAGCACTGAAGCTTTCTTT. Its translation: CASSSGGSTEAFF.

The chain links TRBV4-1 to TRBJ1-2; 7 bases match TRBD1. Germline V gene lookup returns CDR1 MGHRA and CDR2 YSYEKL. After removal of 1 base from V and 4 bases from J, the junction contained 3 bases not matched to a gene. The CDR3 spans 14 residues. The chain's CDR3 is CASSQAGTAYGYTF. The CDR3 region has the DNA TGCGCCAGCAGCCAAGCGGGGACAGCCTATGGCTACACCTTC.

The count of this clone is one. This chain joins TRBV6-5 and TRBJ2-7; D gene ambiguous. CDR3 length: 14 residues. Deletions cut 6 bases from V and 4 bases from J, with 16 bases between. Germline loops: CDR1 MNHEY, CDR2 SVGAGI. Written as DNA, the CDR3 is TGTGCCAGCAGGGGTCGACGGCCACCATACGAGCAGTACTTC. Amino acid sequence: CASRGRRPPYEQYF.

The rearrangement links TRBV18 to TRBJ1-1; the D is unclear. Germline V gene data show CDR1 as KGHSH and CDR2 as LQKENI. The CDR3 has 13 amino acids. V lost 0 bases and J lost 4, with 6 bases in between. DNA for the CDR3: TGTGCCAGCTCACCACCTGGGTTCACTGAAGCTTTCTTT. Translated: CASSPPGFTEAFF.

The chain couples TRBV4-1 to TRBJ1-4; D gene unclear. Trimming took off 3 bases at V and 0 bases at J, with 11 bases between the two ends. The CDR3 length is 16 residues. Germline assignment: CDR1 MGHRA and CDR2 YSYEKL. For the CDR3, the DNA is TGCGCCAGCAGCCATACGGACGTTGCAACTAATGAAAAACTGTTTTTT. Its translation: CASSHTDVATNEKLFF.

This clone has only one observation. This chain joins TRBV10-3 and TRBJ2-5; 8 bases are a match to TRBD1. The J call may be in error: the DNA end matches TRBJ2-7 better. Germline lookup yields CDR1 ENHRY and CDR2 SYGVKD. The CDR3 runs 13 residues. CDR3 DNA sequence: TGTGCCATCAGTTTCCAGGGGGCTGGCGAGCAGTACTTC. Amino acid sequence: CAISFQGAGEQYF.

The chain employs TRBV7-2 and TRBJ1-4; weak D call: TRBD1 (5 bases). From germline, CDR1 is SGHTA and CDR2 FQGNSA. V was pared by 2 bases and J by 5 bases, with 12 bases between. The CDR3 is 15 residues long. CDR3 region: CASSLIHDSNEKLFF. The CDR3 nucleotides read TGTGCCAGCAGCTTAATCCATGACAGCAATGAAAAACTGTTTTTT.